The 2 T cell receptor beta chains listed next were all sequenced from one sample in a study of blood T cell repertoires in COVID-19. Some clones are missing from TCRdb's copy, which holds only in-frame ones; the method was immunoSEQ multiplex PCR. The sample shows some 200,000 clones, about three quarters of them seen only once. The sequencing input was peripheral blood. The receptors stem from a woman in her 70s with acute or convalescent COVID-19.

This chain links TRBV19 with TRBJ2-3; 10 positions agree with TRBD1. V dropped 1 base and J dropped 5; count of bases not matched to a gene: 6. Germline values: CDR1 LNHDA, CDR2 SQIVND (reference sequence). The CDR3 runs 16 residues. The CDR3 loop is CASSIARQGAGDTQYF. The CDR3 bases are TGTGCCAGTAGTATAGCCAGACAGGGGGCGGGAGATACGCAGTATTTT.

The chain has TRBV30 and TRBJ1-1; tentative D call: TRBD1 (5 bases). Trimming shortened V by 2 bases and J by 4 bases, and 11 bases separated the two germline ends. The CDR3 runs to 13 residues. Germline CDR1 and CDR2: GTSNPN and SVGIG (reference sequence). The DNA of the CDR3 is TGTGCCTGGAGTTCCCAGGGCGGCACTGAAGCTTTCTTT. Its protein product is CAWSSQGGTEAFF.